Below, 3 T cell receptor beta chains from the same sample are listed, as sequenced in a study of T cell responses to AZD1222 COVID-19 vaccine. Produced via immunoSEQ multiplex PCR; TCRdb's table is partial and in-frame only. The sample consists of 100,000 to 150,000 clones, around 88% of them appearing once. The starting material was peripheral blood, obtained on day 0 of MenACWY control vaccination. The receptors stem from an adult in good health.

This clone came up once. The chain combines TRBV4-1 with TRBJ1-3, with unresolved D. CDR1 and CDR2 from the germline V gene are MGHRA and YSYEKL. CDR3 size: 12 residues. Trimming took off 2 bases at V and 4 bases at J, with 3 bases between the two ends. The DNA for the CDR3 is TGCGCCAGCAGCCAACTCGGAAACACCATATATTTT. It encodes CASSQLGNTIYF.

The chain joins TRBV9 to TRBJ2-1; 10 nucleotides agree with TRBD1. Losses at the gene ends were 0 bases for V and 5 bases for J; bases not matched to a gene: 8. The germline CDR1 and CDR2 sequences are SGDLS and YYNGEE. This CDR3 is 17 amino acids long. For the CDR3, the DNA is TGTGCCAGCAGCGTAGACTCCCCCGGGACAGGGGACAATGAGCAGTTCTTC. It specifies CASSVDSPGTGDNEQFF. Full variable domain (outside the CDR3, taken from reference TRBV9 and TRBJ2-1): DSGVTQTPKHLITATGQRVTLRCSPRSGDLSVYWYQQSLDQGLQFLIQYYNGEERAKGNILERFSAQQFPDLHSELNLSSLELGDSALYFCASSVDSPGTGDNEQFFGPGTRLTVL.

This sequence joins TRBV6-5 and TRBJ1-5; tentatively, D is TRBD1 (5 bases). The CDR3 sequence is 14 residues long. Germline V gene data show CDR1 as MNHEY and CDR2 as SVGAGI. V lost 2 bases and J lost 1, with 6 bases in between. The CDR3 sequence: CASSYGGSNQPQHF. The CDR3 coding sequence is TGTGCCAGCAGTTACGGGGGGAGCAATCAGCCCCAGCATTTT.